The 32 T cell receptor beta chains given below trace back to one sample, sequenced in a study of blood T cell repertoires in COVID-19. TCRdb's copy holds only in-frame clones and misses some; the assay was immunoSEQ multiplex PCR. The repertoire holds 120,000 or so clones, 65% to 80% seen once, with 0.65% to 0.95% in the top ten. Material for sequencing was peripheral blood. The receptors here all came from a human donor with acute or convalescent COVID-19. The donor label of this sample is uncertain.

V and J are TRBV5-1 and TRBJ2-3; TRBD2 aligns across 11 bases. Germline V gives CDR1 SGHRS, CDR2 YFSETQ. After removal of 10 bases from V and 1 base from J, the junction contained 5 bases not matched to a gene. The CDR3 is 14 residues long. CDR3 region: CACSGGAGTDTQYF. CDR3 DNA sequence: TGCGCCTGTAGCGGGGGGGCGGGCACAGATACGCAGTATTTT.

This chain joins TRBV3-1 (or the pseudogene TRBV3-2) and TRBJ1-2; D may be TRBD1 (6 bases). CDR1 and CDR2 (germline): LGHDT, YNNKEL (reference sequence). Between the trimmed V and J ends, which lost 4 bases and 4 bases, there was a span of 13 bases. The CDR3 is 14 amino acids. In DNA, the CDR3 is TGTGCCAGCAGCCGACAGGAGGCCTCCTATGGCTACACCTTC. Residues: CASSRQEASYGYTF.

The gene calls are TRBV24-1 and TRBJ1-1; 9 bases line up with TRBD1. The CDR3 contains 13 residues. With V trimmed by 5 bases and J by 7 bases, 4 bases remained unmatched. Looked up from germline, CDR1 is KGHDR and CDR2 is SFDVKD. CDR3 in amino acids: CATSAGTGFEAFF. CDR3 nucleotides: TGTGCCACCAGTGCCGGGACAGGGTTTGAAGCTTTCTTT.

The rearrangement joins TRBV25-1 to TRBJ1-1; D not certain. The CDR3 is 14 amino acids. Germline-derived CDR1 and CDR2 are MGHDK and SYGVNS. Trimming cost V 1 base and J 2 bases, with 8 bases left between them. Written as DNA, the CDR3 is TGTGCCAGCAGTGAATCTCACAGTAACACTGAAGCTTTCTTT. This codes for CASSESHSNTEAFF.

The rearrangement links TRBV19 to TRBJ1-5, with unresolved D. CDR3 length: 15 residues. Trimming cost V 6 bases and J 0 bases, with 12 bases left between them. CDR1 is LNHDA and CDR2 is SQIVND in the germline V gene (reference sequence). In nucleotides, the CDR3 is TGTGCCAGTAGCCCCCCGGGTAATAGCAATCAGCCCCAGCATTTT. Translation: CASSPPGNSNQPQHF.

This rearrangement joins TRBV7-9 to TRBJ2-5; TRBD2 matches at 7 bases. J gave up 5 bases and V 1 base, and 1 base lay outside the gene matches. In germline, CDR1 is SEHNR, CDR2 FQNEAQ (reference sequence). This CDR3 contains 13 residues. The CDR3 DNA follows: TGTGCCAGCAGCTTAGGGGGAGGGGAGACCCAGTACTTC. Translation gives CASSLGGGETQYF.

The chain combines TRBV5-1 with TRBJ2-7, with D maybe TRBD1 (5 bases). The V gene's germline CDR1 is SGHRS and CDR2 YFSETQ. Trimming took off 4 bases at V and 5 bases at J, with 10 bases between the two ends. This CDR3 spans 12 amino acids. CDR3 amino acids: CASSAKGNEQYF. CDR3 bases: TGCGCCAGCAGCGCGAAGGGGAACGAGCAGTACTTC.

The chain employs TRBV3-1 (or the pseudogene TRBV3-2) and TRBJ1-2, with D unclear. Germline CDR1 is LGHDT and CDR2 is YNNKEL (reference sequence). Trimming pared 1 base from V and 4 bases from J, leaving 7 bases between. The CDR3 runs to 13 residues. CDR3 amino acids: CASSQGQSYGYTF. Written as DNA, the CDR3 is TGTGCCAGCAGCCAAGGACAATCCTATGGCTACACCTTC.

The gene calls are TRBV27 and TRBJ1-6; tentatively, D is TRBD1 (5 bases). The germline gives CDR1 MNHEY, CDR2 SMNVEV (reference sequence). CDR3 length: 12 amino acids. Trimming took 8 bases from V and 10 from J, leaving 12 bases between them. In DNA form, the CDR3 reads TGTGCCAGCGGAGGGGCTTACTCACCCCTCCACTTT. Amino acids: CASGGAYSPLHF.

The V and J genes are TRBV6-5 and TRBJ1-6; D call uncertain. The CDR3 length is 12 residues. V was pared by 7 bases and J by 7 bases, with 8 bases between. In germline, CDR1 is MNHEY, CDR2 SVGAGI. The CDR3: CASMTGNSPLHF. For the CDR3, the DNA is TGTGCCAGCATGACTGGGAATTCACCCCTCCACTTT.

This chain uses TRBV6-5 with TRBJ2-2, with D possibly matching TRBD1 (8 bases). V was clipped by 6 bases and J by 4 bases, with 12 bases between them. Germline-derived CDR1 and CDR2 are MNHEY and SVGAGI. The CDR3 runs 14 residues. The chain's CDR3 is CASRHRGGTGELFF. CDR3 nucleotide sequence: TGTGCCAGCAGGCACAGGGGGGGCACCGGGGAGCTGTTTTTT.

The chain couples TRBV5-1 to TRBJ2-7; D gene uncertain. Per the germline V gene, CDR1 is SGHRS and CDR2 is YFSETQ. The V gene lost 2 bases and the J gene lost 4 bases, with 10 bases spanning the gap. The CDR3 loop spans 13 amino acids. The CDR3 protein is CASSFSPQYEQYF. The CDR3 DNA reads TGCGCCAGCAGCTTCTCACCTCAGTACGAGCAGTACTTC. Based on the CDR3 plus reference TRBV5-1 and TRBJ2-7, the full variable domain is KAGVTQTPRYLIKTRGQQVTLSCSPISGHRSVSWYQQTPGQGLQFLFEYFSETQRNKGNFPGRFSGRQFSNSRSEMNVSTLELGDSALYLCASSFSPQYEQYFGPGTRLTVT.

The chain carries TRBV18 and TRBJ2-7, with 8 nucleotides matching TRBD1. Germline V gene lookup returns CDR1 KGHSH and CDR2 LQKENI. The CDR3 spans 15 residues. Trimming at V came to 5 bases and at J to 1 base, leaving 7 bases not matched to a gene. This CDR3 is CASSATGDTSYEQYV. CDR3 in DNA: TGTGCCAGCTCAGCGACAGGGGATACATCCTACGAGCAGTACGTC.

V usage is TRBV2 and J usage is TRBJ1-4; TRBD1 might be the D (5 bases). This CDR3 is 12 amino acids long. Germline assignment: CDR1 SNHLY and CDR2 FYNNEI. Trimming removed 8 bases from V and 7 bases from J, with 11 bases in between. The CDR3, as DNA: TGTGCCAGCGAGGGGACTGCTGAAAAACTGTTTTTT. This gives the protein CASEGTAEKLFF. The complete variable domain, with remaining parts taken from reference TRBV2 and TRBJ1-4, reads EPEVTQTPSHQVTQMGQEVILRCVPISNHLYFYWYRQILGQKVEFLVSFYNNEISEKSEIFDDQFSVERPDGSNFTLKIRSTKLEDSAMYFCASEGTAEKLFFGSGTQLSVL.

This clone was seen just once. The chain employs TRBV7-9 and TRBJ1-2; no definite D call. Germline-derived CDR1 and CDR2 are SEHNR and FQNEAQ (reference sequence). V lost 2 bases and J 0 bases, leaving 7 bases between the germline ends. CDR3 length equals 14 residues. Written as DNA, the CDR3 is TGTGCCAGCAGCTTAACACAAACTAACTATGGCTACACCTTC. This gives the protein CASSLTQTNYGYTF.

This chain uses TRBV9 with TRBJ2-2, with D tentatively TRBD2 (5 bases). CDR3 size: 16 residues. Germline CDR1 and CDR2: SGDLS and YYNGEE. Trimming left V 4 bases short and J 3 bases short, with 16 bases between. CDR3 in amino acids: CASSPRGRADTGELFF. In DNA form, the CDR3 reads TGTGCCAGCAGCCCCCGTGGGCGGGCGGACACCGGGGAGCTGTTTTTT. The full variable domain, its missing parts supplied by reference TRBV9 and TRBJ2-2, is DSGVTQTPKHLITATGQRVTLRCSPRSGDLSVYWYQQSLDQGLQFLIQYYNGEERAKGNILERFSAQQFPDLHSELNLSSLELGDSALYFCASSPRGRADTGELFFGEGSRLTVL.

CDR3 in amino acids: CASSQGGTGSRNTIYF. CDR3 sequence (DNA): TGTGCCAGCAGCCAAGGGGGGACAGGTTCCCGAAACACCATATATTTT. The genes are TRBV3-1 (or the pseudogene TRBV3-2) and TRBJ1-3; 8 nucleotides match TRBD1. The length of the CDR3 is 16 residues. J lost 5 bases, V lost 1 base, and 7 bases had no gene match. Germline lookup yields CDR1 LGHDT and CDR2 YNNKEL (reference sequence).

In DNA, the CDR3 is TGTGCCAGCAAAATCGTCCGGGACAGAAGTCTTCTATGGGAAACCTACGAGCAGTACGTC. As protein: CASKIVRDRSLLWETYEQYV. The chain joins TRBV6-4 to TRBJ2-7; 7 bases map to TRBD1. This CDR3 has 20 amino acids. Germline V lookup: CDR1 MRHNA, CDR2 SNTAGT. The ends lost 7 bases at V and 2 bases at J; junction bases unmatched: 26.

This clone has only a few counts. The rearrangement uses TRBV6-5 and TRBJ1-2; 8 positions match TRBD1. CDR3 length equals 15 residues. Germline values: CDR1 MNHEY, CDR2 SVGAGI. Trimming took 6 bases from V and 4 from J; bases not matched to a gene: 10. The CDR3 DNA follows: TGTGCCAGCAGCTCCGTTGGGACAGGCACCTATGGCTACACCTTC. Translating gives CASSSVGTGTYGYTF.

The chain links TRBV9 to TRBJ2-5, with TRBD2 matching 8 bases. This CDR3 spans 17 amino acids. V lost 0 bases and J lost 1; bases outside the gene matches: 8. From germline, CDR1 is SGDLS and CDR2 YYNGEE. In nucleotides, the CDR3 is TGTGCCAGCAGCGTAGGGCGGGGGGCTACTCTCCAAGAGACCCAGTACTTC. Amino acids: CASSVGRGATLQETQYF.

V usage is TRBV19 and J usage is TRBJ1-1; D uncertain. The CDR3 totals 12 residues. The germline V gene has CDR1 LNHDA and CDR2 SQIVND (reference sequence). Trimming removed 5 bases from V and 4 bases from J, with 8 bases in between. Written as DNA, the CDR3 is TGTGCCAGTAGTTTGGCGGGCACTGAAGCTTTCTTT. Protein sequence: CASSLAGTEAFF.

The chain carries TRBV18 and TRBJ1-3, with a possible D match to TRBD1 (6 bases). CDR1 and CDR2 (germline): KGHSH, LQKENI. With 1 base removed from V and 4 bases from J, the gap between germline ends came to 11 bases. CDR3 length equals 15 residues. CDR3 protein: CASSPQTGPGNTIYF. CDR3 DNA sequence: TGTGCCAGCTCACCACAAACAGGGCCGGGAAACACCATATATTTT.

This chain connects TRBV30 to TRBJ1-1; no firm D call. In germline, CDR1 is GTSNPN, CDR2 SVGIG (reference sequence). The CDR3 has 15 amino acids. V lost 0 bases and J 0 bases, leaving 11 bases between the germline ends. In DNA form, the CDR3 reads TGTGCCTGGAGTGTACGCGGGGTTATGAACACTGAAGCTTTCTTT. It codes for CAWSVRGVMNTEAFF. The whole variable domain, filled in from reference TRBV30 and TRBJ1-1, reads SQTIHQWPATLVQPVGSPLSLECTVEGTSNPNLYWYRQAAGRGLQLLFYSVGIGQISSEVPQNLSASRPQDRQFILSSKKLLLSDSGFYLCAWSVRGVMNTEAFFGQGTRLTVV.

This chain uses TRBV7-9 with TRBJ2-1, with 7 bases fitting TRBD1. Trimming removed 0 bases from V and 7 bases from J; junction bases left unmatched: 3. CDR1 and CDR2 (germline): SEHNR, FQNEAQ (reference sequence). The CDR3 totals 14 residues. Here the CDR3 reads CASSLAGGFNEQFF. Here the CDR3 DNA reads TGTGCCAGCAGCTTAGCAGGGGGCTTTAATGAGCAGTTCTTC.

The chain joins TRBV6-1 to TRBJ2-7; D is unclear. The germline CDR1 and CDR2 sequences are MNHNS and SASEGT. V lost 3 bases, J lost 7 bases, and 10 bases lay in between. CDR3 length equals 12 residues. The CDR3: CASSDRITEQYV. Here the CDR3 DNA reads TGTGCCAGCAGTGACAGGATCACTGAGCAGTACGTC.

This chain connects TRBV11-2 to TRBJ2-7, with 7 bases matching TRBD1. V shed 5 bases and J 1 base; nucleotides not matched to a gene: 8. The CDR3 extends over 15 amino acids. CDR1 and CDR2 from the germline V gene are SGHAT and FQNNGV. CDR3 nucleotide sequence: TGTGCCAGCAGCCTCTCCGGGACAGCGTCCTACGAGCAGTACGTC. It specifies CASSLSGTASYEQYV.

The V call is TRBV5-1, the J call TRBJ1-6; D unresolved. The CDR3 is made up of 15 amino acids. CDR1 is SGHRS, CDR2 YFSETQ, per germline. Trimming shortened V by 1 base and J by 6 bases, and 11 bases separated the two germline ends. The CDR3, as DNA: TGCGCCAGCAGCTTGACTGTAAGCTTTAATTCACCCCTCCACTTT. Protein product: CASSLTVSFNSPLHF.

Here the CDR3 reads CASSLGDSRRNSPLHF. The CDR3 coding sequence is TGTGCCAGCAGCTTAGGGGACAGCCGCCGGAATTCACCCCTCCACTTT. The chain links TRBV7-2 to TRBJ1-6; TRBD1 agrees at 7 bases. This CDR3 has 16 residues. The junction had 7 bases not matched to a gene; V was cut back by 1 base and J by 7 bases. Germline V gene lookup returns CDR1 SGHTA and CDR2 FQGNSA.

This clone appeared once. This CDR3 is CAPKGALGTDTQYF. For the CDR3, the DNA is TGTGCCCCCAAGGGGGCGCTTGGCACAGATACGCAGTATTTT. The chain uses TRBV2 and TRBJ2-3, with TRBD1 identical over 7 bases. The CDR3 sequence is 14 residues long. CDR1 is SNHLY, CDR2 FYNNEI, per germline. The V and J ends lost 11 bases and 1 base, in that order; junction bases with no gene match: 9.

The chain carries TRBV18 and TRBJ1-1; D is unclear. Trimming left V 6 bases short and J 5 bases short, with 13 bases between. The CDR3 has 13 amino acids. Germline values: CDR1 KGHSH, CDR2 LQKENI. The CDR3 DNA is TGTGCCAGCTCCCAGGCTGGTAGGACTGAAGCTTTCTTT. Amino acids: CASSQAGRTEAFF.

This clone was observed once. The V call is TRBV20-1, the J call TRBJ1-6, with D perhaps TRBD1 (5 bases). Trimming left V 3 bases short and J 5 bases short, with 14 bases between. The CDR3 totals 15 residues. Germline V CDR1 and CDR2: DFQATT, SNEGSKA (reference sequence). The CDR3 loop reads CSASNWGRNNSPLHF. CDR3 in DNA: TGCAGTGCTAGTAACTGGGGCAGGAATAATTCACCCCTCCACTTT.

The genes are TRBV5-5 and TRBJ2-5, with TRBD1 as a possible D gene (5 bases). The germline V and J ends were trimmed by 5 bases and 1 base, with 15 bases remaining between them. Germline loops: CDR1 SGHKS, CDR2 YYEKEE (reference sequence). This CDR3 is 15 amino acids long. The CDR3 bases are TGTGCCAGCAGTCCCGTCAGGGCTGGCCAAGAGACCCAGTACTTC. Translating gives CASSPVRAGQETQYF.